Presented here are 23 T cell receptor beta chains from one specimen sequenced in a study of T-cell memory formation after mild COVID-19. TCRdb fed the 5' RACE reads into MiXCR, producing one record per CDR3 protein. Of under 450,000 distinct CDR3 sequences in the sample, 13% to 15% were seen once. The sample taken for sequencing was PBMCs or a T cell subset sorted from them (not recorded which). Source of these receptors: a man between 18 and 29 years old who had mild COVID-19 (a few samples of this study predate the infection). Cell type and time point are not known.

This clonotype was recorded a few times. The chain employs TRBV7-9 and TRBJ1-2; TRBD1 matches at 7 bases. The V segment lost 4 bases and the J segment 5 bases; nucleotides outside the gene matches: 10. This CDR3 has 15 residues. Per the germline V gene, CDR1 is SEHNR and CDR2 is FQNEAQ (reference sequence). CDR3 sequence: CASSSAGTESYGYTF. The CDR3 nucleotides are TGTGCCAGCAGCTCAGCCGGGACAGAAAGTTATGGCTACACCTTC.

V gene TRBV27 combines with J gene TRBJ1-2; D is unclear. The V end was cut by 0 bases, the J end by 2 bases, with 13 bases between. The CDR3 runs 16 residues. CDR1 is MNHEY and CDR2 is SMNVEV in the germline V gene (reference sequence). Written as DNA, the CDR3 is TGTGCCAGCAGTTTATCCAGACTACCGGGAAACTATGGCTACACCTTC. This sequence encodes CASSLSRLPGNYGYTF.

The table lists this clonotype with a few counts. The chain combines TRBV6-5 with TRBJ2-3; D not resolved. This CDR3 is built from 12 residues. The germline gives CDR1 MNHEY, CDR2 SVGAGI. V was trimmed by 6 bases and J by 6 bases, leaving 10 bases between them. CDR3: CASRSPGDTQYF. In DNA, the CDR3 is TGTGCCAGCAGATCCCCCGGGGATACGCAGTATTTT.

This clonotype showed up just a few times. The V call is TRBV4-2, the J call TRBJ1-1; TRBD1 matches at 7 bases. This CDR3 contains 16 residues. V gave up 0 bases and J gave up 3 bases; unmatched junction bases: 7. The germline V gene has CDR1 LGHNA and CDR2 YNFKEQ. Here the CDR3 DNA reads TGTGCCAGCAGCCAAGAGAACGGAGGGGGCCACACTGAAGCTTTCTTT. As protein: CASSQENGGGHTEAFF.

The V call is TRBV6-5, the J call TRBJ2-7; TRBD1 aligns across 7 bases. Germline V CDR1 and CDR2: MNHEY, SVGAGI. The CDR3 is made up of 14 amino acids. The V and J ends lost 2 bases and 0 bases, in that order; junction bases with no gene match: 1. In DNA form, the CDR3 reads TGTGCCAGCAGTTACGAGGGGGCCTCCTACGAGCAGTACTTC. Protein: CASSYEGASYEQYF.

The chain links TRBV20-1 to TRBJ1-4; D gene unclear. Germline CDR1 reads DFQATT; CDR2 reads SNEGSKA (reference sequence). This CDR3 region has 11 residues. Trimming removed 6 bases from V and 8 bases from J, with 10 bases in between. The CDR3 here is CSAVQYEKLFF. Written as DNA, the CDR3 is TGCAGTGCCGTCCAGTACGAAAAACTGTTTTTT.

This clonotype appeared a few times. The chain combines TRBV7-8 with TRBJ2-2, with D possibly TRBD1 on 5 matching bases. Trimming took 1 base from V and 7 from J, leaving 19 bases between them. The germline CDR1 and CDR2 sequences are SGHVS and FQNEAQ. The length of the CDR3 is 17 residues. The CDR3 bases are TGTGCCAGCAGCTTAGGGGCAGGGCTCACGTCTCTCGGGGAGCTGTTTTTT. It codes for CASSLGAGLTSLGELFF.

The gene calls are TRBV6-5 and TRBJ2-4; 9 positions agree with TRBD2. Germline V CDR1 and CDR2: MNHEY, SVGAGI. The CDR3 is made up of 15 amino acids. V gave up 6 bases and J gave up 4 bases; unmatched junction bases: 7. CDR3 amino acids: CASSRAGGRKNIQYF. The CDR3 region has the DNA TGTGCCAGCAGCCGAGCGGGGGGACGGAAAAACATTCAGTACTTC.

V and J are TRBV2 and TRBJ2-1, with D possibly TRBD2 on 6 matching bases. The CDR3 runs 12 residues. Trimming removed 4 bases from V and 13 bases from J, with 14 bases in between. Germline-derived CDR1 and CDR2 are SNHLY and FYNNEI. The CDR3 DNA is TGTGCCAGCAGTGGAGACCGGGGGAAACAGTTCTTC. As protein: CASSGDRGKQFF.

The rearrangement links TRBV29-1 to TRBJ1-1, with 9 bases identical to TRBD1. V dropped 7 bases and J dropped 5; count of bases not matched to a gene: 11. CDR1 is SQVTM, CDR2 ANQGSEA, per germline. The CDR3 runs to 14 residues. CDR3 in amino acids: CSAWTGEVLTEAFF. The CDR3 DNA is TGCAGCGCCTGGACAGGGGAGGTTTTGACTGAAGCTTTCTTT. The full variable domain, with the rest looked up from reference TRBV29-1 and TRBJ1-1, is SAVISQKPSRDICQRGTSLTIQCQVDSQVTMMFWYRQQPGQSLTLIATANQGSEATYESGFVIDKFPISRPNLTFSTLTVSNMSPEDSSIYLCSAWTGEVLTEAFFGQGTRLTVV.

V and J are TRBV6-5 and TRBJ1-5; D may be TRBD1 (5 bases). This CDR3 comprises 15 residues. V was clipped by 6 bases and J by 0 bases, with 12 bases between them. Germline CDR1 is MNHEY and CDR2 is SVGAGI. The CDR3 DNA sequence: TGTGCCAGCAGACGCGCCGGGGCTAGCAATCAGCCCCAGCATTTT. This gives the protein CASRRAGASNQPQHF.

The chain links TRBV29-1 to TRBJ1-1, with D perhaps matching TRBD1 (6 bases). The CDR3 is made up of 12 amino acids. Between the trimmed V and J ends, which lost 6 bases and 4 bases, there was a span of 12 bases. Germline V gene sequence: CDR1 SQVTM, CDR2 ANQGSEA. In DNA, the CDR3 is TGCAGCGTATACAGGGAGGGCACTGAAGCTTTCTTT. This encodes CSVYREGTEAFF.

This sequence joins TRBV9 and TRBJ2-3, with D maybe TRBD1 (6 bases). Germline-derived CDR1 and CDR2 are SGDLS and YYNGEE. V lost 3 bases and J lost 0, with 14 bases in between. The length of the CDR3 is 16 residues. CDR3 DNA sequence: TGTGCCAGCAGCGAGGACAGATATTCTAGCACAGATACGCAGTATTTT. Translation gives CASSEDRYSSTDTQYF.

This clonotype was observed a few times. CDR3 nucleotide sequence: TGTGCCAGCAGGTCCGACAAGGACTATGGCTACACCTTC. Protein product: CASRSDKDYGYTF. The chain employs TRBV6-6 and TRBJ1-2, with D uncertain. The CDR3 is 13 amino acids. Germline CDR1 reads MNHNY; CDR2 reads SVGAGI (reference sequence). V was pared by 6 bases and J by 3 bases, with 11 bases between.

This clonotype was counted only a few times. The chain is built from TRBV12-3 or TRBV12-4 and TRBJ2-5; D gene unclear. V was shortened by 2 bases and J by 9 bases, with 13 bases between the two germline ends. This CDR3 is 13 amino acids long. CDR3 region: CASSLRQEMSQYF. The CDR3 DNA reads TGTGCCAGCAGTTTAAGACAAGAGATGTCCCAGTACTTC.

This clonotype occurred many times. The rearrangement joins TRBV7-2 to TRBJ2-1, with 7 bases that match TRBD2. V gave up 6 bases and J gave up 2 bases; unmatched junction bases: 4. Germline CDR1 and CDR2: SGHTA and FQGNSA. This CDR3 has 14 amino acids. CDR3 region: CASSRSGAYNEQFF. Here the CDR3 DNA reads TGTGCCAGCAGTAGGAGCGGGGCCTACAATGAGCAGTTCTTC.

In this sample, this clonotype turned up a few times. The J gene is TRBJ2-7, the V gene TRBV20-1; the match to TRBD2 covers 7 bases. Germline CDR1 DFQATT, CDR2 SNEGSKA (reference sequence). This CDR3 region has 15 residues. Trimming took 0 bases from V and 2 from J; bases not matched to a gene: 7. This CDR3 is CSARETTAGPYEQYF. Here the CDR3 DNA reads TGCAGTGCTAGAGAAACTACAGCGGGGCCCTACGAGCAGTACTTC.

Ten or more counts support this clonotype. CDR3 amino acids: CATSRDVAGPSNQPQHF. The CDR3 nucleotides are TGTGCCACCAGCAGAGATGTGGCAGGACCAAGCAATCAGCCCCAGCATTTT. This rearrangement joins TRBV15 to TRBJ1-5, with D unresolved. CDR3 length: 17 amino acids. Germline assignment: CDR1 LNHNV and CDR2 YYDKDF (reference sequence). The V and J ends lost 0 bases and 1 base respectively, with 13 bases between them.

This clonotype was seen only a few times. V and J are TRBV4-2 and TRBJ2-1, with 10 bases aligning to TRBD2. Germline-derived CDR1 and CDR2 are LGHNA and YNFKEQ. Losses at the gene ends were 2 bases for V and 6 bases for J; bases not matched to a gene: 4. CDR3 length: 15 amino acids. CDR3 sequence reads: CASSQRAGGPNEQFF. The CDR3 coding sequence is TGTGCCAGCAGCCAACGAGCGGGGGGGCCCAATGAGCAGTTCTTC.

The chain has TRBV4-1 and TRBJ1-5; 9 bases map to TRBD1. V lost 3 bases to trimming and J lost 2 bases; unmatched junction nucleotides: 8. The CDR3 contains 17 residues. From germline, CDR1 is MGHRA and CDR2 YSYEKL. In DNA form, the CDR3 reads TGCGCCAGCAGCCACGGGACAGGGAAGTACCGCAATCAGCCCCAGCATTTT. This encodes CASSHGTGKYRNQPQHF.

The chain uses TRBV7-2 and TRBJ2-1; 10 nucleotides align to TRBD2. The CDR3 sequence is 19 residues long. V lost 1 base and J lost 3; bases outside the gene matches: 12. The V gene's germline CDR1 is SGHTA and CDR2 FQGNSA. In nucleotides, the CDR3 is TGTGCCAGCAGCTTAGATCGGCTAGCGGGGGCCCTTCGCTACAATGAGCAGTTCTTC. Amino acid sequence: CASSLDRLAGALRYNEQFF. The variable domain in full, completed from reference TRBV7-2 and TRBJ2-1, reads GAGVSQSPSNKVTEKGKDVELRCDPISGHTALYWYRQSLGQGLEFLIYFQGNSAPDKSGLPSDRFSAERTGGSVSTLTIQRTQQEDSAVYLCASSLDRLAGALRYNEQFFGPGTRLTVL.

This clonotype was seen repeatedly, ten times or more. V is TRBV5-1 and J is TRBJ2-3; 10 bases are shared with TRBD2. The germline V gene encodes CDR1 SGHRS and CDR2 YFSETQ. This CDR3 has 16 amino acids. V shed 4 bases, J shed 0 bases, and the junction held 5 bases outside the gene matches. The CDR3 nucleotides are TGCGCCAGCAGCGTAACTAGCGGGACAAGCACAGATACGCAGTATTTT. Its translation: CASSVTSGTSTDTQYF.

This clonotype showed up just a few times. The chain combines TRBV19 with TRBJ1-5; D unresolved. V shed 4 bases and J shed 7 bases, with 11 bases lying between them. Germline-derived CDR1 and CDR2 are LNHDA and SQIVND (reference sequence). The CDR3 is 13 amino acids. CDR3 bases: TGTGCCAGTAGTAGTAAGGGCTGGCAGCCCCAGCATTTT. It codes for CASSSKGWQPQHF.